This T cell receptor (beta chain) was identified during a study of blood T cell repertoires in COVID-19. The length of the CDR3 is 15 residues. V lost 4 bases to trimming and J lost 1 base; unmatched junction nucleotides: 7. Per germline, CDR1 SGHRS and CDR2 YFSETQ. Produced via immunoSEQ multiplex PCR; TCRdb's table is partial and in-frame only. Here the sample spans 150,000 or so clones, over 75% being singletons. The V and J genes are TRBV5-1 and TRBJ1-1; 7 positions agree with TRBD1. Sequencing was performed on PBMCs or T cells enriched from blood (not recorded which). The clonotype comes from a woman aged 45-65 years who had recovered from COVID-19. CDR3 residues: CASSPGGTANTEAFF. The CDR3 DNA reads as TGCGCCAGCAGCCCGGGAGGGACAGCGAACACTGAAGCTTTCTTT.